In this sample, the clone carrying this TCR beta chain turned up many times. The CDR3 length is 20 residues. Losses at the gene ends were 4 bases for V and 0 bases for J; bases not matched to a gene: 15. These data come from a study of T cells in Graves' hyperthyroidism and ophthalmopathy. RNA transcripts served as the template for amplifying TCR beta CDR3 regions. The HTBI primer set drove a first-round RT-PCR of the TCR CDR3. Via MiXCR, TCRdb re-called the multiplex PCR reads, giving one row per CDR3 protein. The sample consists of over 650,000 distinct CDR3 sequences, over 15% of them appearing once.

The chain has TRBV12-3 or TRBV12-4 and TRBJ2-2, with 9 bases matching TRBD2. The sequence was collected from a man between 18 and 35 years old with Graves' hyperthyroidism. The source material was blood. CDR3 sequence: CASSSRAGAGGLSNTGELFF. In nucleotides, the CDR3 is TGTGCCAGCAGTTCCAGGGCCGGGGCGGGAGGGCTATCGAACACCGGGGAGCTGTTTTTT.